This section outlines one T cell receptor (beta chain) sequence together with its context. The target of this receptor is not known. Per-base qualities were not stored, and no clone one base away is much larger. This record belongs to a study of radiotherapy plus CTLA-4 blockade in lung cancer (dated by TCRdb to 2016 to 2018). Notes on the research overall: Among the enrolled patients, approximately 17% had an objective response, and about 31% reached disease control. What the authors observed across the whole study: Increased serum interferon-beta after radiation, together with early dynamic changes in blood T cell clones, were reported to be the strongest predictors of response. TCR clones derived from tumors expanded in peripheral blood after treatment with radiotherapy and ipilimumab.

Preparation of the library involved the immunoSEQ multiplex PCR assay. The clones in this table, taken by TCRdb from immuneACCESS, are in-frame only. Not every clone is retained; where verified, under half of the shortfall comes from an unresolved V gene, and the cause of the rest is unknown. The sample has some 87,000 clones on record, about 85% of them singletons. The leading ten clones occupy roughly 15% of the sample. The study evaluated CTLA-4 blockade (ipilimumab) given together with focal radiation therapy in patients who had chemo-refractory metastatic non-small-cell lung cancer. The germline V gene gives CDR1 as SGHDT and CDR2 as YYEEEE. Trimming takes 0 bases from V and 7 bases from J, and the germline ends sit 8 bases apart. The CDR3 contains 14 residues, cysteine and phenylalanine counted. Of all the DNA, just the CDR3 is kept, 42 bases in frame from base 1.

The chain employs TRBV5-6 and TRBJ1-6; tentative D gene TRBD1, with 5 bases matching. This TCR was sampled from a human donor with non-small cell lung cancer that progressed on radiotherapy plus ipilimumab. The sample consisted of peripheral blood, taken from a patient treated with radiotherapy plus ipilimumab. The nucleotide sequence reads as follows: TGTGCCAGCAGCTTGGTCACAGGCAATTCACCCCTCCACTTT. Translated, this gives CASSLVTGNSPLHF.